This is a list of T cell receptor beta chains from one sample in a study of response to subunit inactivated influenza vaccine. One entry per CDR3 protein results from TCRdb running MiXCR on the RT-PCR reads. The sample has about 650,000 distinct CDR3 sequences, approximately 15% seen once. The sequenced sample was PBMCs from blood, obtained 14 days before vaccination. The receptor set was obtained from a man aged 50-60 years who received an inactivated influenza vaccine. The CDR3 runs from the conserved cysteine through the conserved F or W. A D gene is named only where the DNA matches it firmly. The listing skips clone size in some rows; elsewhere it reads once, few, many or a size class.

clone_size j_call v_call d_call cdr3_nt cdr3_aa
NA TRBJ1-4 TRBV27 NA TGTGCCAGCAGTTTATCGGGTTGGGGGTCCGCATACAATGAAAAACTGTTTTTT CASSLSGWGSAYNEKLFF
NA TRBJ2-2 TRBV7-2 NA TGTGCCAGCACCCGAAGAACCGGGGAGCTGTTTTTT CASTRRTGELFF
many TRBJ1-2 TRBV12-3/TRBV12-4 NA TGTGCCAGCAGTTGGGGAGGAGGGGGATCCTATGGCTACACCTTC CASSWGGGGSYGYTF
many TRBJ2-1 TRBV20-1 TRBD2 TGCAGTGCTAGAGATCCTAGCGGGAGGTACAATGAGCAGTTCTTC CSARDPSGRYNEQFF
many TRBJ1-2 TRBV6-5 NA TGTGCCAGCAGTCCCACCCGGACTGCAGCGATTACTAACTATGGCTACACCTTC CASSPTRTAAITNYGYTF
few TRBJ2-7 TRBV7-2 NA TGTGCCAGCAGCTTAGGCTTTCTAGGCGCACGGTCCTACGAGCAGTACTTC CASSLGFLGARSYEQYF
NA TRBJ1-1 TRBV20-1 NA TGCAGTGCTCAGTCGGGTATTGAGAACACTGAAGCTTTCTTT CSAQSGIENTEAFF
many TRBJ1-5 TRBV27 TRBD1 TGTGCCAGTCAACTTGGACAGGGCAGTAGTCAGCCCCAGCATTTT CASQLGQGSSQPQHF
NA TRBJ1-2 TRBV12-3/TRBV12-4 TRBD1 TGTGCCAGCAGTTTAGTGTTGAACAGGGGTAACTATGGCTACACCTTC CASSLVLNRGNYGYTF
few TRBJ2-5 TRBV20-1 NA TGCAGTGCTAGAGTTACAGGGTTTCGGGAGACCCAGTACTTC CSARVTGFRETQYF
NA TRBJ1-1 TRBV9 NA TGTGCCAGCAGCGTAGGCCCAGGCTTGAACACTGAAGCTTTCTTT CASSVGPGLNTEAFF
few TRBJ2-3 TRBV10-3 NA TGTGCCATCAGTGATGAGGGGAAAAGCACAGATACGCAGTATTTT CAISDEGKSTDTQYF
few TRBJ2-1 TRBV5-1 TRBD1 TGCGCCAGCAGCTTGGACGGACAGGGGAGGAATGAGCAGTTCTTC CASSLDGQGRNEQFF
NA TRBJ2-3 TRBV20-1 TRBD1 TGCAGTGCGAGCAGGGGGCGGGGCGGCACAGATACGCAGTATTTT CSASRGRGGTDTQYF
few TRBJ2-3 TRBV5-1 TRBD1 TGCGCCAGCAGCGGGACAGTAAGCACAGATACGCAGTATTTT CASSGTVSTDTQYF
many TRBJ2-1 TRBV5-1 NA TGCGCCAGCAGCTACCTTACGGGACTTGACAATGAGCAGTTCTTC CASSYLTGLDNEQFF
few TRBJ1-1 TRBV5-1 NA TGCGCCAGCAGCTTACTCCGGGACGGGGACACTGAAGCTTTCTTT CASSLLRDGDTEAFF
few TRBJ2-2 TRBV2 NA TGTGCCAGTGCACAGGGTTTCACCGGGGAGCTGTTTTTT CASAQGFTGELFF
NA TRBJ1-4 TRBV13 TRBD1 TGTGCCAGCAGCCAAAAGACAGGGACTAATGAAAAACTGTTTTTT CASSQKTGTNEKLFF
NA TRBJ2-2 TRBV19 NA TGTGCCAGTAGCGGCCTTTGGAGGGGGGAACGCACCGGGGAGCTGTTTTTT CASSGLWRGERTGELFF
few TRBJ2-6 TRBV6-2/TRBV6-3 NA TGTGCCAGCAGTTACTCGTTCTGGGTCTCTGGGGCCAACGTCCTGACTTTC CASSYSFWVSGANVLTF
few TRBJ2-1 TRBV7-3 NA TGTGCCAGCAGCCCCGGGACCCGCTCCTACAATGAGCAGTTCTTC CASSPGTRSYNEQFF
many TRBJ2-2 TRBV29-1 NA TGCAGCGTTGAACTTGGGACCGGGGAGCTGTTTTTT CSVELGTGELFF
few TRBJ2-1 TRBV7-6 TRBD2 TGTGCCAGCAGCGCCCAAGCGGGACCCGCCTCCAATGAGCAGTTCTTC CASSAQAGPASNEQFF
few TRBJ2-1 TRBV20-1 NA TGCAGTGCTAGAGATCCGACTAGAGGCGTTGGGAATGAGCAGTTCTTC CSARDPTRGVGNEQFF
NA TRBJ2-1 TRBV27 TRBD1 TGTGCCAGCAGGAGAGGACAGGGTGCTTACAATGAGCAGTTCTTC CASRRGQGAYNEQFF
NA TRBJ1-2 TRBV6-2/TRBV6-3 NA TGTGCCAGCAGTACTGGGGGTTTCAGCTATGGCTACACCTTC CASSTGGFSYGYTF
few TRBJ2-3 TRBV4-3 NA TGCGCCAGCAGCCAAGATACAGAAACGTCACAGTATTTT CASSQDTETSQYF
many TRBJ1-5 TRBV15 NA TGTGCCACCAGCAGAGCCAGGGAACGGCTCAATCAGCCCCAGCATTTT CATSRARERLNQPQHF
NA TRBJ2-2 TRBV2 TRBD2 TGTGCCAGCCAGCGGGAGTCGCACGGGGAGCTGTTTTTT CASQRESHGELFF
few TRBJ1-1 TRBV6-2/TRBV6-3 NA TGTGCCAGCAGCAAACAGGGCAGAGCTTTCTTT CASSKQGRAFF
many TRBJ2-7 TRBV7-2 TRBD1 TGTGCCAGCAGCTCTACCGGGACAGGGCCCTACGAGCAGTACTTC CASSSTGTGPYEQYF
many TRBJ2-7 TRBV12-3/TRBV12-4 NA TGTGCCAGCAGTCTCGGCGGGCTTAGCTCCTACGAGCAGTACTTC CASSLGGLSSYEQYF
NA TRBJ2-7 TRBV7-8 TRBD2 TGTGCCAGCAGCTTGCAAGGCGGGGGGCACTACGAGCAGTACTTC CASSLQGGGHYEQYF
NA TRBJ2-7 TRBV2 NA TGTGCCAGCAACGTCGGGGCGAACGAGCAGTACTTC CASNVGANEQYF
NA TRBJ1-2 TRBV24-1 NA TGTGCCACCAGTGATGGAAATGGACTCTATGGCTACACCTTC CATSDGNGLYGYTF
NA TRBJ2-7 TRBV5-1 TRBD1 TGCGCCAGCAGCCGGGACAGCACCTCCTACGAGCAGTACTTC CASSRDSTSYEQYF
NA TRBJ2-3 TRBV15 NA TGTGCCACCAGCAGAGATTTCGGGACAGATACGCAGTATTTT CATSRDFGTDTQYF
many TRBJ1-5 TRBV28 TRBD1 TGTGCCAGCAGAACCACAGGGGGCTCTCAGCCCCAGCATTTT CASRTTGGSQPQHF
NA TRBJ1-6 TRBV7-9 NA TGTGCCAGCAGCCCAGACTGGGAGGTCGGTTCACCCCTCCACTTT CASSPDWEVGSPLHF
NA TRBJ2-2 TRBV5-1 NA TGCGCCAGCAGCTTGGGTCGCGGAAAGAACACCGGGGAGCTGTTTTTT CASSLGRGKNTGELFF
NA TRBJ2-1 TRBV3-1 TRBD1 TGTGCCAGCAGCCAAGGACAGGGGAATGTTAATGAGCAGTTCTTC CASSQGQGNVNEQFF
NA TRBJ2-7 TRBV30 TRBD1 TGTGCCTGGAGGACCGGGACAGGGATGTTGGAGCAGTACTTC CAWRTGTGMLEQYF
NA TRBJ2-7 TRBV20-1 NA TGCAGTGCTATCTCGAGCGACGGACCCTCCTACGAGCAGTACTTC CSAISSDGPSYEQYF
NA TRBJ2-5 TRBV18 NA TGTGCCAGCTCACCCCTCGCTTCGGCCGAGACCCAGTACTTC CASSPLASAETQYF
NA TRBJ2-5 TRBV11-1 NA TGTGCCAGCAGCTGGCGGACGGGACACGAAGAGACCCAGTACTTC CASSWRTGHEETQYF
few TRBJ2-7 TRBV6-2/TRBV6-3 TRBD2 TGTGCCAGCAGTTACGACTTGGGGACTAGCGGGGGACCCTACGAGCAGTACTTC CASSYDLGTSGGPYEQYF
few TRBJ2-3 TRBV4-2 TRBD2 TGTGCCAGCAGCCAAGAGGGACTAGCGGCCACAGATACGCAGTATTTT CASSQEGLAATDTQYF
few TRBJ2-3 TRBV11-2 TRBD1 TGTGCCAGCAGCCTAAAAGGCTTCCGTCAGACAGGGGGCGCCGCAGATACGCAGTATTTT CASSLKGFRQTGGAADTQYF
NA TRBJ2-7 TRBV7-9 NA TGTGCCAGCAGCCCCGGGTGGGGAAAGCAGTACTTC CASSPGWGKQYF
few TRBJ2-1 TRBV10-2 TRBD2 TGCGCCAGCAGTATTACGGGGGGGGTAAATGAGCAGTTCTTC CASSITGGVNEQFF
NA TRBJ2-3 TRBV29-1 NA TGCAGCGAAGGACAGAGCACAGATACGCAGTATTTT CSEGQSTDTQYF